The present T cell receptor beta chain was sequenced within a study of blood T cells in healthy people across ages. A second roughly 6 to 12 cycle PCR used barcoded and J-beta primers. Carrying 12 random nucleotides, a template-switch adaptor labeled each individual cDNA molecule. TCRdb used MiXCR to reprocess the 5' RACE reads, holding one entry per CDR3 protein. This table holds under 800,000 distinct CDR3 sequences, approximately 43% found once. Points on this clonotype: Antigen specificity is unknown. The junction differs from germline at one of its ends, possibly a read error.

Study-level findings and limits: Age advanced and TCR beta diversity per million T cells fell, roughly linearly.

The CDR3 spans 16 residues. CDR1 is SGHRS, CDR2 YFSETQ, per germline. This TCR came from a woman aged 55-70 years in good health. The sample was blood. V gene TRBV5-1 combines with J gene TRBJ2-4; 9 bases align to TRBD1. In DNA, the CDR3 is TGCACCAGCAGCTCCGGGACAGGGAGGGACCACAATGAGCAGTACTTC. It specifies CTSSSGTGRDHNEQYF.